One sample yielded the 3 T cell receptor beta chains listed below, sequenced in a study of T-cell memory formation after mild COVID-19. TCRdb reprocessed the 5' RACE reads via MiXCR and lists one record per CDR3 protein. This sample has around 390,000 distinct CDR3 sequences; roughly 15% occur once, and the top ten carry roughly 21%. Sequenced material: PBMCs or a T cell subset sorted from them (not recorded which). Receptors originate from a man aged 18 to 30 who had mild COVID-19 (a few samples of this study predate the infection). Cell type and time point are not known.

The chain employs TRBV20-1 and TRBJ1-2; TRBD1 is a possible D gene (6 bases). V dropped 3 bases and J dropped 7 bases, with 15 bases sitting between them. Germline V gene data show CDR1 as DFQATT and CDR2 as SNEGSKA (reference sequence). The CDR3 has 13 residues. The DNA of the CDR3 is TGCAGTGCTAGCGGTGTAGGGGGGCCTGGCTACACCTTC. It translates to CSASGVGGPGYTF.

This clonotype was seen many times. V is TRBV7-9 and J is TRBJ1-1, with D uncertain. Germline V CDR1 and CDR2: SEHNR, FQNEAQ (reference sequence). This CDR3 spans 11 amino acids. V gave up 2 bases and J gave up 4 bases, with 2 bases separating them. The CDR3 region is CASSLSTEAFF. CDR3 in DNA: TGTGCCAGCAGCTTAAGCACTGAAGCTTTCTTT.

The chain recombines TRBV5-1 with TRBJ2-3; TRBD2 agrees at 9 bases. Germline values: CDR1 SGHRS, CDR2 YFSETQ. CDR3 length equals 14 residues. V shed 2 bases and J 6 bases; nucleotides not matched to a gene: 4. The CDR3 nucleotides read TGCGCCAGCAGCTTTGAGCTAGCGGGGGATACGCAGTATTTT. This gives the protein CASSFELAGDTQYF.